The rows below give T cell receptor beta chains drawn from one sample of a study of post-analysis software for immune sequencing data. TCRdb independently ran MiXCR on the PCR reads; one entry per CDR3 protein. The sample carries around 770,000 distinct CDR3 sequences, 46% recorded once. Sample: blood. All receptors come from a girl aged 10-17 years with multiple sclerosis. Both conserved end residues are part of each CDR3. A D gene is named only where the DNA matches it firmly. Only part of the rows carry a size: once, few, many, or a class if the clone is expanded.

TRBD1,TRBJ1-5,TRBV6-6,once,TGTGCCAGCAGTTACGAGCAGGGGGCCCGTTATCAGCCCCAGCATTTT,CASSYEQGARYQPQHF
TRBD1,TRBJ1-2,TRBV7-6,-,TGTGCCAGCAGCCTTGGACAGGGCGACTTATATGGCTACACCTTC,CASSLGQGDLYGYTF
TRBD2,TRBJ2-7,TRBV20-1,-,TGCAGTGCTACAACTAGCGGGAGACTCTACGAGCAGTACTTC,CSATTSGRLYEQYF
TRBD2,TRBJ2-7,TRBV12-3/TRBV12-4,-,TGTGCCAGCAACCAAGCGGGAGGGTCCTACGAGCAGTACTTC,CASNQAGGSYEQYF
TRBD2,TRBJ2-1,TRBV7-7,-,TGTGCTAGCAGCTTAGCCAGCGGGGGGAACAATGAGCAGTTCTTC,CASSLASGGNNEQFF
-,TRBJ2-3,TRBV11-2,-,TGTGCCAGCAGCTTAGAGGGGGTGGATACGCAGTATTTT,CASSLEGVDTQYF
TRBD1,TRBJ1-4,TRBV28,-,TGTGCCAGCAGTCGCTGGACAGGGGAAAAACTGTTTTTT,CASSRWTGEKLFF
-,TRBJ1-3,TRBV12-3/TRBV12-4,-,TGTGCCAGCAGCCCTTCTCCACCTGGCTCTGGAAACACCATATATTTT,CASSPSPPGSGNTIYF
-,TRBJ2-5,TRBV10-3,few,TGTGCCATCAGAAATCCTAGCCAAGAGACCCAGTACTTC,CAIRNPSQETQYF
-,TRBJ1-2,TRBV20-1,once,TGCAGTGCCAGAGGGGGGCGCTGGGGAAAATCTAACTATGGCTACACCTTC,CSARGGRWGKSNYGYTF
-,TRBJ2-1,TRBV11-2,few,TGTGCCAGCAGCCCTCGGTATGGTAGCCTTAACAATGAGCAGTTCTTC,CASSPRYGSLNNEQFF